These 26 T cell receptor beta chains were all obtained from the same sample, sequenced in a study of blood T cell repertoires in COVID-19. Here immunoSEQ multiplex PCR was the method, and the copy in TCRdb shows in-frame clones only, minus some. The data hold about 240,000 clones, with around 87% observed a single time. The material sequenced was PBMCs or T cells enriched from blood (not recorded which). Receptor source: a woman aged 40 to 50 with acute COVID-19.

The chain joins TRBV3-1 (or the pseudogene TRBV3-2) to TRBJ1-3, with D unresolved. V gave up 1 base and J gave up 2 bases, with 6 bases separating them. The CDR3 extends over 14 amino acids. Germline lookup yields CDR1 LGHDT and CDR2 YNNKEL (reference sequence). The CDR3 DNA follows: TGTGCCAGCAGCCAAGCTCGGGCTGGAAACACCATATATTTT. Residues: CASSQARAGNTIYF.

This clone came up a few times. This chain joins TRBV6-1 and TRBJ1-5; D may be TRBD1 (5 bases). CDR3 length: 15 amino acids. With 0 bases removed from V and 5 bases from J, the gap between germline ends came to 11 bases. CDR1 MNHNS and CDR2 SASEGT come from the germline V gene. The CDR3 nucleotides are TGTGCCAGCAGTGAAGCGATTCCAGGGTATCAGCCCCAGCATTTT. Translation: CASSEAIPGYQPQHF.

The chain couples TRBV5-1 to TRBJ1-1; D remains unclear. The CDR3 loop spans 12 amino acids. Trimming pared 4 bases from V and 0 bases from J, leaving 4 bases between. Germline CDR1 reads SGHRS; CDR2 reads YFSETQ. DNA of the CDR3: TGCGCCAGCAGCCGGGTGAACACTGAAGCTTTCTTT. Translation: CASSRVNTEAFF.

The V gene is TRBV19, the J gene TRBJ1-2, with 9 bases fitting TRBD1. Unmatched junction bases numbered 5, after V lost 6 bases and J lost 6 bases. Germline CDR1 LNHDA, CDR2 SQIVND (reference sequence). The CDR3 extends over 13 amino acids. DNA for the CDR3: TGTGCCAGTAGGAGTACAGGGGGCGATGGCTACACCTTC. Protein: CASRSTGGDGYTF.

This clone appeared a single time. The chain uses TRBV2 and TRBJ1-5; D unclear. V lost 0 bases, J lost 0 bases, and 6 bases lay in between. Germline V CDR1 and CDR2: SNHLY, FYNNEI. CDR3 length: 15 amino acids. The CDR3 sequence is CASSEAEYSNQPQHF. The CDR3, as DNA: TGTGCCAGCAGTGAAGCTGAGTATAGCAATCAGCCCCAGCATTTT.

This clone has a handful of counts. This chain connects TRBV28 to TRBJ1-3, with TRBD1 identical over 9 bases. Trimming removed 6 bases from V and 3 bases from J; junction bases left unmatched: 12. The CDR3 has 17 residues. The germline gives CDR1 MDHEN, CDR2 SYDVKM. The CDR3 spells CASRSGTGWMGGNTIYF. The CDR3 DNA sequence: TGTGCCAGCAGGTCCGGGACAGGGTGGATGGGTGGAAACACCATATATTTT.

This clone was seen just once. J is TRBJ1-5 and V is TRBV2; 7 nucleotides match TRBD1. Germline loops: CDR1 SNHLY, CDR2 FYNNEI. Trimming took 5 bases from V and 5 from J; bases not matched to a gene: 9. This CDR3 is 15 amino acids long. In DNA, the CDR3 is TGTGCCAGCAGTACTATGCGACAGGGACATCAGCCCCAGCATTTT. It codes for CASSTMRQGHQPQHF.

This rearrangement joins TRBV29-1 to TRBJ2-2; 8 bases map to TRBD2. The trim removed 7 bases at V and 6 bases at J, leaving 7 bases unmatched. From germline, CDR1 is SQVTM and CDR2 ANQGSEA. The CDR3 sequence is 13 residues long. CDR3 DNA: TGCAGCGCCAAAACGGGGGGGTCCGGGGAGCTGTTTTTT. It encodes CSAKTGGSGELFF.

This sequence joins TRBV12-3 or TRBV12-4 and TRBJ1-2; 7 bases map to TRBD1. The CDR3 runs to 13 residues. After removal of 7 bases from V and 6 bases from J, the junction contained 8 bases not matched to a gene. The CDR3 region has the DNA TGTGCCAGCAAAAGACAGGGTGCGGATGGCTACACCTTC. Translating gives CASKRQGADGYTF.

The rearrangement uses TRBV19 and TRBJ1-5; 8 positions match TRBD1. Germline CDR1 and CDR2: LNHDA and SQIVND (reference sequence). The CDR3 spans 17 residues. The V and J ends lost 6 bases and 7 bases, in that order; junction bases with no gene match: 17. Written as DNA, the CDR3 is TGTGCCAGTAGGAATACAGGGGGAGGAGGCTCGTTACAGCCCCAGCATTTT. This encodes CASRNTGGGGSLQPQHF.

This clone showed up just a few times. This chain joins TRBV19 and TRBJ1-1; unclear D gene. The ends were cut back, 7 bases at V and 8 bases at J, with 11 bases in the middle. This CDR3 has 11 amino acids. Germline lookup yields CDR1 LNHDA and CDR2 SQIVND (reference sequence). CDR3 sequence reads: CASKREGEAFF. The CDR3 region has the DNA TGTGCCAGTAAGCGGGAAGGCGAAGCTTTCTTT.

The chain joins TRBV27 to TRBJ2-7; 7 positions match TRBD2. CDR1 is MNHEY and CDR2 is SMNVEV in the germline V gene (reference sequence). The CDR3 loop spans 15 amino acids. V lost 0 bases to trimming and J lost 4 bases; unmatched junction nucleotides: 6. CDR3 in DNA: TGTGCCAGCAGTTTATCGTCGGGGGGAAGGTACGAGCAGTACTTC. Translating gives CASSLSSGGRYEQYF.

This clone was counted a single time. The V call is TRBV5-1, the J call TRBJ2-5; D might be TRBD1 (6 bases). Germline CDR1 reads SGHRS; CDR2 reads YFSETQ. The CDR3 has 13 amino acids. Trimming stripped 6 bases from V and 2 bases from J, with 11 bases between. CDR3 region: CASTGTNQETQYF. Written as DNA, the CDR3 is TGCGCCAGCACGGGGACAAATCAAGAGACCCAGTACTTC.

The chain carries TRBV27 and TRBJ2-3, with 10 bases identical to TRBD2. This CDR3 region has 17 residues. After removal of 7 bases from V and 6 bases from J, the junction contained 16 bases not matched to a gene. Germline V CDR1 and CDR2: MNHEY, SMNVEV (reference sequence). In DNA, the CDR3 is TGTGCCAGCATCCCTCTCCTCGGGGAGCGGGAGGGCGATACGCAGTATTTT. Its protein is CASIPLLGEREGDTQYF.

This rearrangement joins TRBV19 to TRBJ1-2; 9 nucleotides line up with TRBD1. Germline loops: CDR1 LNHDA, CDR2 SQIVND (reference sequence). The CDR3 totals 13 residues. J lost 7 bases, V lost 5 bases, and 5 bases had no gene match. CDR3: CASSPQGARGYTF. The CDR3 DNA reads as TGTGCCAGTAGTCCACAGGGGGCTCGTGGCTACACCTTC. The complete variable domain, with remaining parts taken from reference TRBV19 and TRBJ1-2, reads DGGITQSPKYLFRKEGQNVTLSCEQNLNHDAMYWYRQDPGQGLRLIYYSQIVNDFQKGDIAEGYSVSREKKESFPLTVTSAQKNPTAFYLCASSPQGARGYTFGSGTRLTVV.

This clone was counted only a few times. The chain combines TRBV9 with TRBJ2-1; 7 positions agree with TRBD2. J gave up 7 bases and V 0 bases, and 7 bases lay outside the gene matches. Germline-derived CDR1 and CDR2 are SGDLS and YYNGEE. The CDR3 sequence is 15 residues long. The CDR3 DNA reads TGTGCCAGCAGCGTAGGGTTTAGCGGGCTTAATGAGCAGTTCTTC. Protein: CASSVGFSGLNEQFF.

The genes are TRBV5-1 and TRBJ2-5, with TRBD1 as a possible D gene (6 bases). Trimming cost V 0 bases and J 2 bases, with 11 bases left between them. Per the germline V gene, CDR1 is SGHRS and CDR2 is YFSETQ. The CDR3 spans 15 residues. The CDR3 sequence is CASSLGQGYQETQYF. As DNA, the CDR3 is TGCGCCAGCAGCTTGGGCCAGGGGTATCAAGAGACCCAGTACTTC.

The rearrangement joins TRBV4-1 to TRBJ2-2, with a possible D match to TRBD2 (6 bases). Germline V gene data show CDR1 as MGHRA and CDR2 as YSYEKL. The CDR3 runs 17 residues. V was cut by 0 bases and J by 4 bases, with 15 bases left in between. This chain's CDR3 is CASSQDRRGAATGELFF. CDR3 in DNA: TGCGCCAGCAGCCAAGATCGGAGGGGTGCGGCCACCGGGGAGCTGTTTTTT.

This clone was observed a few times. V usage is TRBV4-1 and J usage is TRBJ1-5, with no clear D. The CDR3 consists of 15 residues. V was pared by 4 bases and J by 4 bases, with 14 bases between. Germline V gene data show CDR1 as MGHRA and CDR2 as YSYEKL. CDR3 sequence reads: CASSLNGEPNQPQHF. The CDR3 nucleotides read TGCGCCAGCAGCCTAAACGGGGAGCCTAATCAGCCCCAGCATTTT.

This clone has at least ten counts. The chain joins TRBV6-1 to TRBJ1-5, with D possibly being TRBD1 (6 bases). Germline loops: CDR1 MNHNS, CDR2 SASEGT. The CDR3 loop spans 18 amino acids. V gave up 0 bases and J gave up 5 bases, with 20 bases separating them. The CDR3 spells CASSEARDYRVWDQPQHF. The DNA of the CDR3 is TGTGCCAGCAGTGAAGCGCGTGATTACAGGGTTTGGGATCAGCCCCAGCATTTT.

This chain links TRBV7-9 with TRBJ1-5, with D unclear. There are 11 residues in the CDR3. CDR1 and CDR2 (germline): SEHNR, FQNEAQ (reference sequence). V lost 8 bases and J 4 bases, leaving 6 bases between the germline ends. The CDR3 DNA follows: TGTGCCAGCCCACAAAATCAGCCCCAGCATTTT. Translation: CASPQNQPQHF.

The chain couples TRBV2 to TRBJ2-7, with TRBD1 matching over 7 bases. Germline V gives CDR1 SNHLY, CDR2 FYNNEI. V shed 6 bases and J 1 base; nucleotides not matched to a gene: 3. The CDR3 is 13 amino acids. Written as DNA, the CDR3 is TGTGCCAGCAGGAGGACAGGATCCTACGAGCAGTACTTC. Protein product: CASRRTGSYEQYF.

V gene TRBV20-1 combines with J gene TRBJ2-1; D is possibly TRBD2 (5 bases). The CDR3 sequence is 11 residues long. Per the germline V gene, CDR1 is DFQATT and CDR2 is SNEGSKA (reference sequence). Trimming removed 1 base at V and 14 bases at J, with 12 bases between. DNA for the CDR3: TGCAGTGCTAGAGCGAACCTCGGGGAGTTCTTC. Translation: CSARANLGEFF.

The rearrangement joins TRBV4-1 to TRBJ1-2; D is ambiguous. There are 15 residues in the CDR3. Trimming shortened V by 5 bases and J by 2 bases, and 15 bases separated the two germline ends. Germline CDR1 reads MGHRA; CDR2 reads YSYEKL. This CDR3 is CASSSPPRGNYGYTF. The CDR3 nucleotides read TGCGCCAGCAGCTCGCCTCCCCGGGGAAACTATGGCTACACCTTC.

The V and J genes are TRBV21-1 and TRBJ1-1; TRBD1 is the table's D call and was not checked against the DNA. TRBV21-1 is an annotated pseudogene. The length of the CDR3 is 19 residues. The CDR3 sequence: CASSKVPRDRGRRGTEAFF. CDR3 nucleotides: TGTGCCAGCAGCAAAGTCCCCCGGGACAGGGGGAGGAGGGGCACTGAAGCTTTCTTT.

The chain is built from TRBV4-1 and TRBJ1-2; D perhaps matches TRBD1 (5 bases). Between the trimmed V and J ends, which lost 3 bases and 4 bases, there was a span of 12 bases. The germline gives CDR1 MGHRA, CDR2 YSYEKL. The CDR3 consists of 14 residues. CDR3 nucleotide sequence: TGCGCCAGCAGCCATTTTAAGACAGCCTATGGCTACACCTTC. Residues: CASSHFKTAYGYTF.